This TCR beta chain was sequenced in a study of T cell repertoires in cytomegalovirus infection. At the level of the study: Recently described HLA-C-restricted plus well-studied HLA-B-restricted CMV epitopes were used. Public TCR beta signatures were indicative of both CMV infection and a matching HLA type. General study points: What dominated the ex vivo response were HLA-C-restricted CMV-specific TCR beta clonotypes. Carriers of CMV and the relevant HLA type were discriminated by public TCR beta frequency.

In this sample, this clonotype turned up many times. The antigen remains unidentified. TCRdb reanalysed the reads using MiXCR and keeps one entry per CDR3 protein. Of hundreds of thousands of distinct CDR3 sequences detected, less than 35% appear once; the ten largest clones hold 11% to 15%. This CDR3 spans 12 amino acids. Per the germline V gene, CDR1 is MNHEY and CDR2 is SVGEGT. Trimming took off 5 bases at V and 10 bases at J, with 12 bases between the two ends. Sequenced material: cultured CD8+ T cells from PBMCs, taken from culture after CMV antigen stimulation. The sequence came from a human donor in good health (CMV status not recorded). Some clones in this sample may be carry-over from other donors' samples. This chain uses TRBV6-2 or TRBV6-3 with TRBJ2-1; either TRBD1 or TRBD2 may supply D (5 bases each). As DNA, the CDR3 is TGTGCCAGCAGTGGGACCGGTTTGGAGCAGTTCTTC. This gives the protein CASSGTGLEQFF.